This T cell receptor (beta chain) derives from a study of cytomegalovirus exposure and HLA in healthy donors. For the study at large: Later, an analysis reported that the approximately 120 validation repertoires had used the same platform as the 500 to 800 first-cohort repertoires. Findings of the study overall: In vitro testing confirmed three CMV-associated chains as specific for CMV antigens. The study designated over 150 TCR beta chains cytomegalovirus-associated.

The donors were members of the validation cohort, which comprised 120 subjects and was separate from the first cohort of roughly 700 subjects. Turning to this clone: Its antigen is not known.

Sequencing was performed with immunoSEQ multiplex PCR; in TCRdb, only in-frame clones are kept and a portion is missing. The table has 71,000 or so clones, about 94% seen once; the top ten hold about 2.1%. The germline CDR1 and CDR2 sequences are SGHVS and FQNEAQ. Between the trimmed V and J ends, which lost 5 bases and 0 bases, there was a span of 15 bases. The CDR3 is 16 amino acids. Sequences were obtained from PBMCs. This TCR was recovered from a woman younger than 35 in good health and CMV-seronegative. The chain joins TRBV7-8 to TRBJ2-3; weak D call: TRBD2 (6 bases). CDR3 in amino acids: CASSVVIAASTDTQYF. The DNA for the CDR3 is TGTGCCAGCAGCGTAGTGATAGCGGCTAGCACAGATACGCAGTATTTT.